This T cell receptor beta chain stems from a study of identical twins. Per the germline V gene, CDR1 is PRHDT and CDR2 is FYEKMQ (reference sequence). The CDR3 is 15 amino acids. V shed 0 bases and J shed 0 bases, with 9 bases lying between them. About this clonotype: Its specificity is unknown.

Unique molecular identifiers were present on the cDNA, and a universal primer site came from template switching. TCRdb processed the 5' RACE reads anew with MiXCR; each CDR3 protein has one entry. The sample yields more than 200,000 distinct CDR3 sequences, around an eighth seen once. Study-level points and caveats: Researchers reported weaker excess twin sharing in beta out-of-frame sequences. The study found excess low generation probability among twin-shared out-of-frame alpha sequences. The models gave estimates that fell short of the out-of-frame TCR alpha sharing seen in monozygotic twins.

The receptor's source is a woman aged 18-29 years in good health. Input material: memory (CD45RO+) T cells sorted from blood. The V call is TRBV13, the J call TRBJ2-7; no firm D call. As DNA, the CDR3 is TGTGCCAGCAGCTTAGGTCGCAGATACTCCTACGAGCAGTACTTC. Its translation: CASSLGRRYSYEQYF.